A selection of T cell receptor beta chains follows, all from one sample in a study of control samples from healthy donors and cancer patients. Produced via immunoSEQ multiplex PCR; TCRdb's table is partial and in-frame only. Of some 95,000 clones listed, 79% were seen once; the top ten hold approximately 10%. The sequenced sample was blood. These receptors all come from a woman younger than 45 in good health. The CDR3 runs from the conserved cysteine through the conserved F or W. A D gene is named only where the DNA matches it firmly. Clone size is shown for a subset of rows, as once, few, many or a class of expanded clone.

NA | TRBD1 | TRBJ1-6 | TRBV19 | TGTGCCAGTAGTATGGACAGGGCCTCACCCCTCCACTTT | CASSMDRASPLHF
NA | TRBD1 | TRBJ1-2 | TRBV5-6 | TGTGCCAGCAGACATCTACAGGGGGCAATGGATGGCTACACCTTC | CASRHLQGAMDGYTF
NA | NA | TRBJ2-7 | TRBV7-9 | TGTGCCAGCAGCTTAGCGGGGGGATCCTCCTACGAGCAGTACTTC | CASSLAGGSSYEQYF
NA | TRBD1 | TRBJ1-1 | TRBV7-8 | TGTGCCAGCAGCTTACGTCTGGACAGGTCGAGAGGTGAAGCTTTCTTT | CASSLRLDRSRGEAFF
few | NA | TRBJ1-5 | TRBV10-3 | TGTGCCATCAGTGACGCTTTCCTGGTCAGCAATCAGCCCCAGCATTTT | CAISDAFLVSNQPQHF
NA | NA | TRBJ1-5 | TRBV5-8 | TGTGCCAGCAGCTTGTGGGGTAATAGCAATCAGCCCCAGCATTTT | CASSLWGNSNQPQHF
NA | NA | TRBJ2-7 | TRBV14 | TGTGCCAGCAGCCCCCGGACTTCCGCCTACGAGCAGTACTTC | CASSPRTSAYEQYF
NA | NA | TRBJ2-3 | TRBV2 | TGTGCCAGCAGCGACTTGGGGCCGACAGATACGCAGTATTTT | CASSDLGPTDTQYF
once | TRBD1 | TRBJ1-4 | TRBV5-1 | TGCGCCAGCAGCTTGCAGGGGGTCGGAGGGGAAAAACTGTTTTTT | CASSLQGVGGEKLFF
NA | NA | TRBJ2-5 | TRBV3-1/TRBV3-2 | TGTGCCAGCAGTATCCAAGAGACCCAGTACTTC | CASSIQETQYF
NA | TRBD2 | TRBJ2-7 | TRBV7-2 | TGTGCCAGCAGCATTAGCGGGGTAATCTCCTACGAGCAGTACTTC | CASSISGVISYEQYF
NA | NA | TRBJ1-2 | TRBV5-4 | TGTGCCAGCAGCTTCGGGGGTTTGAGCTATGGCTACACCTTC | CASSFGGLSYGYTF
NA | NA | TRBJ1-1 | TRBV21-1 | TGTGCCAGCAGCAAAGTTGCGGGGGTGAACACTGAAGCTTTCTTT | CASSKVAGVNTEAFF
many | NA | TRBJ2-6 | TRBV13 | TGTGCCAGCAGCGGACAGAACTCTGGGGCCAACGTCCTGACTTTC | CASSGQNSGANVLTF
NA | NA | TRBJ1-1 | TRBV6-4 | TGTGCCAGCAGGGGTGGGACTGAAGCTTTCTTT | CASRGGTEAFF
few | NA | TRBJ2-7 | TRBV7-9 | TGTGCCAGCAGCCGCCTCCCCTTCCGGCAGGGGACTCTCTACGAGCAGTACTTC | CASSRLPFRQGTLYEQYF
NA | NA | TRBJ1-6 | TRBV9 | TGTGCCAGCAGCGTAGTCCAAACGAAGGGCCCCCTCCACTTT | CASSVVQTKGPLHF
NA | NA | TRBJ2-7 | TRBV10-2 | TGCGCCAGCAACCTGGCCGGAAACTACGAGCAGTACTTC | CASNLAGNYEQYF
NA | NA | TRBJ2-4 | TRBV6-2/TRBV6-3 | TGTGCCAGCAGTTATGGGTTTAGTTGGAGCAAAAACATTCAGTACTTC | CASSYGFSWSKNIQYF
NA | NA | TRBJ1-2 | TRBV5-5 | TGTGCCAGCAGCTTGTCAGACTACTATGGCTACACCTTC | CASSLSDYYGYTF
NA | NA | TRBJ1-5 | TRBV2 | TGTGCCAGCAGCGAGTTTGGCAATCAGCCCCAGCATTTT | CASSEFGNQPQHF
NA | NA | TRBJ2-7 | TRBV27 | TGTGCCAGCAGTTTAACGGGCCTCTCCTACGAGCAGTACTTC | CASSLTGLSYEQYF
once | NA | TRBJ1-3 | TRBV10-3 | TGTGCCATCAGTGACAGGATTGCTTTCTCTGGAAACACCATATATTTT | CAISDRIAFSGNTIYF
NA | NA | TRBJ2-5 | TRBV11-2 | TGTGCCAGCAGCTTAGGGGTTCGGGAGACCCAGTACTTC | CASSLGVRETQYF
few | NA | TRBJ1-5 | TRBV14 | TGTGCCAGCAGTATGGGCGGGCATCAGCCCCAGCATTTT | CASSMGGHQPQHF
NA | NA | TRBJ1-3 | TRBV30 | TGTGCCTGCAGTCGGTTGCGGAAAACCTCTGGAAACACCATATATTTT | CACSRLRKTSGNTIYF
NA | TRBD2 | TRBJ2-5 | TRBV29-1 | TGCAGCGTTGAACCTGTAAGCGGGGGGACCCAAGAGACCCAGTACTTC | CSVEPVSGGTQETQYF
NA | NA | TRBJ2-3 | TRBV14 | TGTGCCAGCAGCCAAGCAGGACTCACCCACCCAGATACGCAGTATTTT | CASSQAGLTHPDTQYF
NA | TRBD1 | TRBJ1-6 | TRBV27 | TGTGCCAGCAGTTTATCTGGGACAGGGGAATCACCCCTCCACTTT | CASSLSGTGESPLHF
NA | NA | TRBJ1-2 | TRBV19 | TGTGCCAGTAGCTGGACATCGTCGGGCTATGGCTACACCTTC | CASSWTSSGYGYTF
NA | NA | TRBJ2-7 | TRBV6-2/TRBV6-3 | TGTGCCAGCAGCTATCACCGGGACGTACTAACCTACGAGCAGTACTTC | CASSYHRDVLTYEQYF
NA | NA | TRBJ2-1 | TRBV10-3 | TGTGCCATCAGTTTGGGGGACAATGAGCAGTTCTTC | CAISLGDNEQFF
NA | TRBD1 | TRBJ1-2 | TRBV11-2 | TGTGCCAGCAGCCCGACGGACAGGGGAAACTATGGCTACACCTTC | CASSPTDRGNYGYTF
NA | NA | TRBJ2-7 | TRBV12-3/TRBV12-4 | TGTGCCAGCGCGGCAGGGGGGGAGCAGTACTTC | CASAAGGEQYF
few | TRBD2 | TRBJ2-1 | TRBV24-1 | TGTGCCACCAGCCCCACCGGGACTAGCTTTTTGAATGAGCAGTTCTTC | CATSPTGTSFLNEQFF
NA | NA | TRBJ1-5 | TRBV9 | TGTGCCAGCAGCGTAGGGCAGTCTGCAGGGCAGCCCCAGCATTTT | CASSVGQSAGQPQHF
NA | NA | TRBJ2-7 | TRBV12-3/TRBV12-4 | TGTGCCAGCAGTGTGAACTACGAGCAGTACTTC | CASSVNYEQYF
NA | TRBD1 | TRBJ1-2 | TRBV6-5 | TGTGCCAGCAGTAGTACCGGGACAGGGGCTAATGGCTACACCTTC | CASSSTGTGANGYTF
NA | TRBD1 | TRBJ2-5 | TRBV19 | TGTGCCAGTAGGGCGGGACAGGGCCTTCAAGAGACCCAGTACTTC | CASRAGQGLQETQYF
NA | NA | TRBJ2-3 | TRBV30 | TGTGCCTGGAGTGTTTTGAGGGGAGATACGCAGTATTTT | CAWSVLRGDTQYF
few | TRBD2 | TRBJ2-5 | TRBV9 | TGTGCCAGCAGCAGGGCGGGGGGGACGGAGACCCAGTACTTC | CASSRAGGTETQYF
NA | NA | TRBJ2-7 | TRBV14 | TGTGCCAGCAGCCAGGCAGCGGCTGGGCCCTACGAGCAGTACTTC | CASSQAAAGPYEQYF